The T cell receptor beta chain described here comes from a study of shared clonotypes between healthy human individuals. This clone was observed once. Distinct nucleotide sequences in the sample also encode this CDR3. Looked up from germline, CDR1 is SGHNT and CDR2 is YYREEE (reference sequence). There are 15 residues in the CDR3. V lost 7 bases to trimming and J lost 5 bases; unmatched junction nucleotides: 10. This table comes from immunoSEQ multiplex PCR, and its TCRdb copy is limited to in-frame clones, with some not included. The profile shows about 730,000 clones, 55% to 80% of them singletons. The chain employs TRBV5-4 and TRBJ2-5, with 11 bases fitting TRBD2. This TCR was recovered from a woman aged 25 to 39 in good health. The sequencing input was memory CD4+ T cells sorted from blood. Subset meaning: CD45RA-negative fraction. Here the CDR3 reads CASGLAGGPGETQYF. Written as DNA, the CDR3 is TGTGCCAGCGGGTTAGCGGGAGGGCCTGGGGAGACCCAGTACTTC.